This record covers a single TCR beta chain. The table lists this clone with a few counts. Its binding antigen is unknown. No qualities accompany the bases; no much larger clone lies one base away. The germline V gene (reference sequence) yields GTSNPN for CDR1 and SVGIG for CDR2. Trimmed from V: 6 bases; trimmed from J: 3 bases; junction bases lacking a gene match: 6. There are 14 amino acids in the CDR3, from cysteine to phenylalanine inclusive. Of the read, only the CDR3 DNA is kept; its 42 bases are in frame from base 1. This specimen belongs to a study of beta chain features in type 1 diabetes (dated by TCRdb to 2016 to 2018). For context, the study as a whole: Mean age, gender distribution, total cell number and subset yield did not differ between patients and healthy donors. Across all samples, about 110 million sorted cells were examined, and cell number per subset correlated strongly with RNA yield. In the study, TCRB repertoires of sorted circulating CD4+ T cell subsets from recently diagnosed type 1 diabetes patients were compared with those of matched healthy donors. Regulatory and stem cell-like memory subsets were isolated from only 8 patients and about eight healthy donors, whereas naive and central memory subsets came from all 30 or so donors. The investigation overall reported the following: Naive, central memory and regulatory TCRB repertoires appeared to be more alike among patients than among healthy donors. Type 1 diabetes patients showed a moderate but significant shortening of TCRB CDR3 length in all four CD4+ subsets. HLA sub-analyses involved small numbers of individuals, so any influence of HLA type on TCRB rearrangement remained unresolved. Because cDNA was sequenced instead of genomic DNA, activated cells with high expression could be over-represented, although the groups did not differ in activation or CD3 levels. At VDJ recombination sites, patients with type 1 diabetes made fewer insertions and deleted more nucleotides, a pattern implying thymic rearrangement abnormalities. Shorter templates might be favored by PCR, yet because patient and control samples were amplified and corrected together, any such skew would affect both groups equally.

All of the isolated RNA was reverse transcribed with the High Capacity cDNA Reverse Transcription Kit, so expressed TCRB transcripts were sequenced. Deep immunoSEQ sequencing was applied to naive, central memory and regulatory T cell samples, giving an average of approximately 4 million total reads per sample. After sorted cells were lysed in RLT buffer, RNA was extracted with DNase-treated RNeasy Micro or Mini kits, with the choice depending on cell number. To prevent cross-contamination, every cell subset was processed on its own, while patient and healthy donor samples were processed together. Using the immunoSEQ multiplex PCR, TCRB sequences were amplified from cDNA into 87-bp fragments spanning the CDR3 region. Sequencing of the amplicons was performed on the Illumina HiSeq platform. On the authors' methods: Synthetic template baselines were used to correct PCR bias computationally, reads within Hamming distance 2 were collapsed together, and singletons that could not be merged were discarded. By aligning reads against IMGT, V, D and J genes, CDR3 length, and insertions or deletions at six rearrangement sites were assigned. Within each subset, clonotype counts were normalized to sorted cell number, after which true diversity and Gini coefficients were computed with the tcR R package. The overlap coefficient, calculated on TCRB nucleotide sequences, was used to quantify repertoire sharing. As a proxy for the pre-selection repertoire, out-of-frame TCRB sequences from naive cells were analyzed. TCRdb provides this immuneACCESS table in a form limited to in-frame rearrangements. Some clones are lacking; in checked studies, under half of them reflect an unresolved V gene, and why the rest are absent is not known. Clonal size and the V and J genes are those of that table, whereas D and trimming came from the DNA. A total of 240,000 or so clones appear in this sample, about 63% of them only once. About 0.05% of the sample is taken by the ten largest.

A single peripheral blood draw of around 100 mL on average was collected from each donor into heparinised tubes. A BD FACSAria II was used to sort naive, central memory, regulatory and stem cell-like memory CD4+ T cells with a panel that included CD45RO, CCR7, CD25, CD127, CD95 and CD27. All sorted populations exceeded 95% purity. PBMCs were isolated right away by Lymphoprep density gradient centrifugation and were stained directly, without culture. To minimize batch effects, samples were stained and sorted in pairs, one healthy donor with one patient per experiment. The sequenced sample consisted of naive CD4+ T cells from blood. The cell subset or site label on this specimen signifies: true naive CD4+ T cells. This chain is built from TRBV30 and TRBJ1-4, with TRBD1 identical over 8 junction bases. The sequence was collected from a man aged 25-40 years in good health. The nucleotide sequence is TGTGCCTGCACGGACAGGGTGTCTAATGAAAAACTGTTTTTT. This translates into CACTDRVSNEKLFF.